Below, 7 T cell receptor beta chains from the same sample are listed, as sequenced in a study of cytomegalovirus exposure and HLA in healthy donors. TCRdb's table, derived via immunoSEQ multiplex PCR, lists solely in-frame clones and lacks some. Counted here are approximately 120,000 clones, 85% to 90% occurring once; the ten biggest clones make up about 2.1%. The material sequenced was PBMCs. The source is a young woman in good health and CMV-seronegative.

The chain links TRBV29-1 to TRBJ2-1, with TRBD2 identical over 8 bases. V was pared by 3 bases and J by 0 bases, with 1 base of the junction left unmatched. Germline loops: CDR1 SQVTM, CDR2 ANQGSEA. CDR3 length: 14 amino acids. CDR3 sequence: CSVERGASYNEQFF. The DNA for the CDR3 is TGCAGCGTTGAGCGGGGGGCCTCCTACAATGAGCAGTTCTTC.

V and J are TRBV6-1 and TRBJ2-7; TRBD2 agrees at 7 bases. CDR1 is MNHNS, CDR2 SASEGT, per germline. V shed 2 bases and J 6 bases; nucleotides not matched to a gene: 10. The CDR3 length is 15 residues. The CDR3 spells CASSESTTGGSEQYF. The CDR3 DNA reads as TGTGCCAGCAGTGAATCGACAACGGGAGGATCCGAGCAGTACTTC.

CDR3 loop: CASSPRGDGNQPQHF. The DNA of the CDR3 is TGTGCCAGCTCACCACGGGGAGATGGCAATCAGCCCCAGCATTTT. The V gene is TRBV18, the J gene TRBJ1-5; D uncertain. This CDR3 region has 15 residues. Germline CDR1 KGHSH, CDR2 LQKENI. Trimming stripped 1 base from V and 2 bases from J, with 9 bases between.

The genes are TRBV30 and TRBJ2-7, with D possibly matching TRBD2 (5 bases). Trimming took 3 bases from V and 1 from J, leaving 16 bases between them. The CDR3 is 15 residues long. Germline V gene lookup returns CDR1 GTSNPN and CDR2 SVGIG (reference sequence). The CDR3 reads CAWRPNLRGSYEQYF. The DNA of the CDR3 is TGTGCCTGGAGGCCTAACCTGCGAGGGTCCTACGAGCAGTACTTC.

The rearrangement joins TRBV7-9 to TRBJ1-2, with 12 bases that match TRBD1. This CDR3 comprises 14 residues. The germline V gene encodes CDR1 SEHNR and CDR2 FQNEAQ (reference sequence). The ends lost 7 bases at V and 6 bases at J; junction bases unmatched: 6. The CDR3, as DNA: TGTGCCAGCATCCTGGGACAGGGGGCAGATGGCTACACCTTC. Protein sequence: CASILGQGADGYTF.

The V gene is TRBV6-5, the J gene TRBJ2-6; 7 nucleotides agree with TRBD1. The CDR3 is 15 amino acids. Germline-derived CDR1 and CDR2 are MNHEY and SVGAGI. V was pared by 5 bases and J by 2 bases, with 3 bases of the junction left unmatched. The chain's CDR3 is CASSHDRAGANVLTF. The DNA for the CDR3 is TGTGCCAGCAGTCACGACAGGGCTGGGGCCAACGTCCTGACTTTC.

This clone has only one observation. This chain connects TRBV14 to TRBJ2-1, with TRBD2 identical over 8 bases. Germline trimming cut 4 bases from V and 4 bases from J; bases unmatched to any gene: 6. From germline, CDR1 is SGHDN and CDR2 FVKESK. This CDR3 has 15 amino acids. CDR3 bases: TGTGCCAGCAGCCGCGACGGGGGGGCTTACAATGAGCAGTTCTTC. Translated: CASSRDGGAYNEQFF. Based on the CDR3 plus reference TRBV14 and TRBJ2-1, the full variable domain is EAGVTQFPSHSVIEKGQTVTLRCDPISGHDNLYWYRRVMGKEIKFLLHFVKESKQDESGMPNNRFLAERTGGTYSTLKVQPAELEDSGVYFCASSRDGGAYNEQFFGPGTRLTVL.